Listed here are 8 T cell receptor beta chains from one sample, sequenced in a study of T cells in Graves' hyperthyroidism and ophthalmopathy. Amplification targeted TCR beta CDR3 regions from RNA transcripts. A set of HTBI primers served as the primers for a first-round RT-PCR of the TCR CDR3. MiXCR, run by TCRdb on the multiplex PCR reads, gives a single entry per CDR3 protein. The table lists about 500,000 distinct CDR3 sequences, about 16% of them singletons. Sequenced sample: blood. The receptors come from a woman aged 30 to 39 with Graves' ophthalmopathy.

The table lists this clonotype with many counts. The V call is TRBV20-1, the J call TRBJ2-3; D is perhaps TRBD2 (6 bases). CDR1 and CDR2 from the germline V gene are DFQATT and SNEGSKA (reference sequence). The CDR3 spans 15 residues. Trimming shortened V by 2 bases and J by 2 bases, and 14 bases separated the two germline ends. The CDR3 DNA follows: TGCAGTGCTAGAAACTTAGCGGAGATCACAGATACGCAGTATTTT. This translates into CSARNLAEITDTQYF.

In its sample, this clonotype was seen a few times. The chain combines TRBV28 with TRBJ1-5, with 7 positions matching TRBD1. This CDR3 is built from 18 residues. With V trimmed by 5 bases and J by 5 bases, 18 bases remained unmatched. Germline-derived CDR1 and CDR2 are MDHEN and SYDVKM. In DNA form, the CDR3 reads TGTGCCAGCAGTGGGGAAGGGGGCTTCGTCCGAAATCATCAGCCCCAGCATTTT. Translated: CASSGEGGFVRNHQPQHF.

The chain carries TRBV11-2 and TRBJ2-1; D unclear. From germline, CDR1 is SGHAT and CDR2 FQNNGV. The germline V and J ends were trimmed by 3 bases and 12 bases, with 6 bases remaining between them. This CDR3 comprises 10 residues. CDR3 nucleotide sequence: TGTGCCAGCAGCTTTACAGCGCAGTTCTTC. The encoded protein is CASSFTAQFF.

This clonotype was counted between two and nine times. The chain has TRBV6-2 or TRBV6-3 and TRBJ2-3; D is ambiguous. CDR1 is MNHEY and CDR2 is SVGEGT in the germline V gene. V lost 6 bases to trimming and J lost 3 bases, with 16 bases between them. CDR3 size: 15 residues. The CDR3 bases are TGTGCCAGCAGCGACCGTAGGTGGGGTACAGATACGCAGTATTTT. It is translated as CASSDRRWGTDTQYF.

This clonotype was seen a few times. The V gene is TRBV11-1, the J gene TRBJ2-2; no reliable D call. Germline V gene data show CDR1 as SGHAT and CDR2 as FQDESV (reference sequence). Trimming removed 5 bases from V and 6 bases from J, with 13 bases in between. CDR3 length: 14 residues. The CDR3 DNA follows: TGTGCCAGCAGCCTCGAGTGGGTCGCCGGGGAGCTGTTTTTT. This gives the protein CASSLEWVAGELFF.

This chain links TRBV15 with TRBJ2-2, with no clear D. CDR1 LNHNV and CDR2 YYDKDF come from the germline V gene (reference sequence). Trimming cost V 0 bases and J 6 bases, with 11 bases left between them. The CDR3 is made up of 15 amino acids. The CDR3 nucleotides read TGTGCCACCAGCAGAGAATCCTCCTATGCCGGGGAGCTGTTTTTT. Translated, it gives CATSRESSYAGELFF. The variable domain in full, with the rest retrieved from reference TRBV15 and TRBJ2-2, is DAMVIQNPRYQVTQFGKPVTLSCSQTLNHNVMYWYQQKSSQAPKLLFHYYDKDFNNEADTPDNFQSRRPNTSFCFLDIRSPGLGDTAMYLCATSRESSYAGELFFGEGSRLTVL.

The count of this clonotype is one. The chain's CDR3 is CATSDSSGIRIQYF. The CDR3 nucleotides read TGTGCCACCAGTGATTCCTCAGGGATTCGGATTCAGTACTTC. The rearrangement uses TRBV24-1 and TRBJ2-4; a weak D match, TRBD1 (5 bases). The CDR3 is 14 amino acids. CDR1 is KGHDR and CDR2 is SFDVKD in the germline V gene. Between the trimmed V and J ends, which lost 2 bases and 10 bases, there was a span of 14 bases.

At least ten counts were recorded for this clonotype. J is TRBJ2-2 and V is TRBV7-9, with a possible D match to TRBD2 (5 bases). Between the trimmed V and J ends, which lost 2 bases and 6 bases, there was a span of 10 bases. The CDR3 is made up of 14 amino acids. Per germline, CDR1 SEHNR and CDR2 FQNEAQ (reference sequence). CDR3 protein: CASSLLTRAGELFF. For the CDR3, the DNA is TGTGCCAGCAGCTTACTAACGAGGGCCGGGGAGCTGTTTTTT.